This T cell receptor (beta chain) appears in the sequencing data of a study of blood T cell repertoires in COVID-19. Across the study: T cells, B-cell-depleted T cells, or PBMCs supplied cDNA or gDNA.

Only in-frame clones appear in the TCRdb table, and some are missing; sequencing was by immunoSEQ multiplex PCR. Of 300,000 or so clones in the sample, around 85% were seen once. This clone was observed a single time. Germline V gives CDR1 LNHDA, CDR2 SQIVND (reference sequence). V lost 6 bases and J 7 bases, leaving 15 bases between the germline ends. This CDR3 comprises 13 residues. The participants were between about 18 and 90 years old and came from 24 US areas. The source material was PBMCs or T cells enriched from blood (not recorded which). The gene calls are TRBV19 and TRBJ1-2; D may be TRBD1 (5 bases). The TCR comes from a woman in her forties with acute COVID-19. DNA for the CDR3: TGTGCCAGTAGAACGCCGGGACTTCCTGGCTACACCTTC. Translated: CASRTPGLPGYTF. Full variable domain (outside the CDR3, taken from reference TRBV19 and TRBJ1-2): DGGITQSPKYLFRKEGQNVTLSCEQNLNHDAMYWYRQDPGQGLRLIYYSQIVNDFQKGDIAEGYSVSREKKESFPLTVTSAQKNPTAFYLCASRTPGLPGYTFGSGTRLTVV.